This T cell receptor (beta chain) was identified during a study of T cells after yellow fever vaccination (dated by TCRdb to about 2019). For the study in its entirety: The SMART-Seq v4 Ultra Low Input RNA kit was used to prepare libraries from fractions with low cell numbers. To follow T-cell clones before and after primary and booster YFV17D yellow fever vaccination, bulk TCR alpha and beta repertoires were sequenced over time. Two healthy male donors, one aged 18 to 30 and one aged 30 to 40 years, were included in the cohort. Blood was collected at multiple timepoints before and after primary and secondary immunization, and bulk PBMC replicates and cell subsets were isolated.

What the research found in general, with its limitations: Most clones expanded after primary vaccination were re-detected after the booster (almost 98% of CD4 and around 86% of CD8), suggesting broad memory maintenance. A small share of clonotypes occurred in both CD4 and CD8 compartments, likely arising from convergent recombination. The secondary T-cell response was found to be weaker but faster than the primary response, with a peak reached on day 5 rather than on day 15. Because abundant contaminating clonotypes from the bulk population could be contained in FACS-sorted repertoires, computational filtering was required. Because only a couple of donors were included in the study, the extent to which the findings can be generalized is limited.

Per the publication, the treatment or condition label means: live attenuated yellow fever vaccine strain. At every blood-draw timepoint, two biological replicates of bulk PBMCs were collected. A standard Ficoll-Paque protocol was used to isolate PBMCs from peripheral blood. TriZol was used to extract RNA from bulk PBMCs, from CD4 and CD8 fractions, and from dextramer-positive and dextramer-negative fractions. Unmatched junction bases come to 11, with V trimmed by 5 bases and J by 1 base. Sequences MNHEY (CDR1) and SMNVEV (CDR2) are obtained from the germline V gene (reference sequence). The CDR3 starts with the cysteine, ends with the phenylalanine, and has 17 residues. Kept here is only the CDR3 DNA, which spans 51 bases and is read in frame from base 1. As regards this clonotype: Its recognized antigen is unknown. No quality values exist for individual bases; no much larger clone is one base distant.

TCR cDNA was synthesized by 5'RACE template switching, through which a universal primer site and unique molecular identifiers were introduced. Priming for cDNA synthesis came from both the TCR alpha and TCR beta constant segments. Two PCR steps were used to amplify libraries, with sample barcodes and sequencing adapters being added in the second step. Sequencing of libraries was performed on Illumina HiSeq 2500 (2x100 bp) or NovaSeq (2x150 bp). Concerning the study's data processing: Reads were demultiplexed and collapsed into UMI consensus sequences with MIGEC, and V(D)J alignment was performed with MiXCR. Vaccine-responding clonotypes were defined with edgeR using replicate PBMC samples, requiring FDR below 0.01 and a log2 fold change above 5 up to day 15. Bulk clonotypes were assigned CD4 or CD8 identity according to which sequenced CD4 or CD8 repertoire held them at higher abundance. The raw public reads went through TCRdb reprocessing: fastp at Q25, MiXCR clone calling, in-frame beta chains kept. For every CDR3 protein sequence, its rows merge into one entry that carries the most common genes and DNA. The V and J calls here are based on TCRdb, not the publication. The sample table holds 510,000 or so distinct CDR3 sequences, of which over 15% were seen once. Roughly an eighth of the sample goes to the ten largest clones.

This sequence was found in a man aged 30 to 45 who received the YFV17D yellow fever vaccine. The chain couples TRBV27 to TRBJ2-5, with TRBD1 identical over 9 junction bases. Sample: PBMCs, taken 15 days after the yellow fever booster vaccination. The CDR3 here reads CASSKAGTGRSQETQYF. The DNA sequence is given as TGTGCCAGCAGTAAAGCCGGGACAGGGCGTTCCCAAGAGACCCAGTACTTC.